The 29 T cell receptor beta chains given below trace back to one sample, sequenced in a study of CD8 T cells in ankylosing spondylitis. Regarding the study as a whole: Ankylosing spondylitis blood appeared to be characterized by a TCR beta motif of eight highly homologous variants.

TCRdb ran MiXCR on the 5' RACE reads and lists one entry per CDR3 protein. The repertoire consists of 500,000 to 650,000 distinct CDR3 sequences, with 5.3% occurring once and the leading ten covering under 4.5%. Their antigen targets remain unknown. Sequenced sample: blood, either unsorted or a sorted T cell fraction (not recorded which). The receptors stem from a male donor with ankylosing spondylitis.

The chain has TRBV7-2 and TRBJ1-2; D is perhaps TRBD1 (6 bases). Per germline, CDR1 SGHTA and CDR2 FQGNSA. The germline V and J ends were trimmed by 4 bases and 4 bases, with 13 bases remaining between them. This CDR3 region has 14 residues. The CDR3 sequence is CASSYDRTSYGYTF. The CDR3 region has the DNA TGTGCCAGCAGCTATGACAGGACGAGCTATGGCTACACCTTC.

This clonotype was counted many times. The chain joins TRBV4-2 to TRBJ2-5; 8 nucleotides agree with TRBD2. The CDR3 runs 16 residues. Germline V gene lookup returns CDR1 LGHNA and CDR2 YNFKEQ. The V and J ends lost 0 bases and 5 bases, in that order; junction bases with no gene match: 8. The CDR3 nucleotides are TGTGCCAGCAGCCAAGATAGGGGACTAGTTGTGGAGACCCAGTACTTC. Translated: CASSQDRGLVVETQYF.

This clonotype appeared many times. The chain couples TRBV20-1 to TRBJ2-3; D may be TRBD2 (5 bases). Per germline, CDR1 DFQATT and CDR2 SNEGSKA (reference sequence). The CDR3 runs 15 residues. Trimming left V 1 base short and J 4 bases short, with 15 bases between. In DNA, the CDR3 is TGCAGTGCTAGAGCCACACTAGGCGTACCAGATACGCAGTATTTT. Protein sequence: CSARATLGVPDTQYF.

The V and J genes are TRBV7-2 and TRBJ1-6; 7 bases are a match to TRBD1. The CDR3 has 15 residues. J was trimmed by 10 bases and V by 5 bases; bases with no gene match: 11. CDR1 is SGHTA and CDR2 is FQGNSA in the germline V gene. CDR3 loop: CASSPGGERSSPLHF. CDR3 nucleotide sequence: TGTGCCAGCAGCCCAGGGGGGGAGCGGAGCTCACCCCTCCACTTT.

The chain is built from TRBV2 and TRBJ1-1; D is unclear. Germline values: CDR1 SNHLY, CDR2 FYNNEI. Trimming took 8 bases from V and 1 from J, leaving 8 bases between them. The length of the CDR3 is 12 residues. For the CDR3, the DNA is TGTGCCAGCGATAGGGCGAACACTGAAGCTTTCTTT. This gives the protein CASDRANTEAFF.

This clonotype has just a few counts. The V and J genes are TRBV6-4 and TRBJ2-6; D gene uncertain. V lost 3 bases to trimming and J lost 2 bases, with 5 bases between them. CDR3 length equals 14 residues. Germline values: CDR1 MRHNA, CDR2 SNTAGT. CDR3 DNA: TGTGCCAGCAGTGAAACACCTGGGGCCAACGTCCTGACTTTC. It yields the protein CASSETPGANVLTF.

This clonotype showed up many times. V is TRBV11-2 and J is TRBJ2-7; D is possibly TRBD2 (6 bases). Germline-derived CDR1 and CDR2 are SGHAT and FQNNGV. Trimming took 3 bases from V and 0 from J, leaving 9 bases between them. This CDR3 comprises 14 residues. This chain's CDR3 is CASSFRGTSYEQYF. CDR3 nucleotides: TGTGCCAGCAGCTTTCGCGGGACCTCCTACGAGCAGTACTTC.

This clonotype was observed at least ten times. This chain links TRBV10-3 with TRBJ2-1, with D perhaps matching TRBD1 (5 bases). The germline CDR1 and CDR2 sequences are ENHRY and SYGVKD. This CDR3 contains 15 residues. Trimming pared 6 bases from V and 10 bases from J, leaving 22 bases between. CDR3 sequence (DNA): TGTGCCATCAGAACCAGGGTTGCCGTGGACCAGGAGCAGTTCTTC. Amino acid sequence: CAIRTRVAVDQEQFF.

This clonotype was counted at least ten times. The gene calls are TRBV7-2 and TRBJ1-1; D unclear. The length of the CDR3 is 15 residues. Trimming left V 2 bases short and J 2 bases short, with 12 bases between. From germline, CDR1 is SGHTA and CDR2 FQGNSA. The CDR3 loop reads CASSLKDGPNTEAFF. CDR3 DNA: TGTGCCAGCAGCTTAAAGGACGGACCTAACACTGAAGCTTTCTTT.

This chain joins TRBV7-6 and TRBJ1-5; D is undetermined. The CDR3 is 13 amino acids. Germline assignment: CDR1 SGHVS and CDR2 FNYEAQ. Trimming cost V 1 base and J 9 bases, with 10 bases left between them. The chain's CDR3 is CASSLGEGPPQHF. The CDR3 DNA follows: TGTGCCAGCAGCTTAGGCGAGGGCCCGCCCCAGCATTTT.

This clonotype showed up many times. The rearrangement uses TRBV20-1 and TRBJ2-1; maybe TRBD2 (6 bases). CDR1 and CDR2 from the germline V gene are DFQATT and SNEGSKA (reference sequence). Trimming cost V 7 bases and J 2 bases, with 12 bases left between them. This CDR3 region has 13 residues. CDR3 nucleotides: TGCAGTGGGGAGGAGTGGCCCTACAATGAGCAGTTCTTC. Translation: CSGEEWPYNEQFF.

This clonotype has ten or more counts. The rearrangement links TRBV4-3 to TRBJ2-2; 10 bases agree with TRBD1. With V trimmed by 3 bases and J by 5 bases, 6 bases remained unmatched. There are 16 residues in the CDR3. Germline V gene lookup returns CDR1 LGHNA and CDR2 YSLEER. The CDR3: CASSQAGQGTTGELFF. The DNA of the CDR3 is TGCGCCAGCAGCCAGGCGGGACAGGGGACAACCGGGGAGCTGTTTTTT.

The chain uses TRBV4-2 and TRBJ2-3; no definite D call. Germline V CDR1 and CDR2: LGHNA, YNFKEQ. Trimming removed 2 bases from V and 8 bases from J, with 5 bases in between. The CDR3 covers 11 residues. In DNA, the CDR3 is TGTGCCAGCAGCCAAACATTTACGCAGTATTTT. Its protein product is CASSQTFTQYF.

V and J are TRBV12-5 and TRBJ2-3, with TRBD2 identical over 10 bases. In germline, CDR1 is LGHNT, CDR2 FRNRAP. The junction had 0 bases not matched to a gene; V was cut back by 2 bases and J by 1 base. The CDR3 extends over 15 amino acids. DNA for the CDR3: TGTGCTAGTGGTTTGAGCGGGGGGGGCACAGATACGCAGTATTTT. As protein: CASGLSGGGTDTQYF.

The chain is built from TRBV6-6 and TRBJ2-7; tentative D call: TRBD1 (7 bases). V was shortened by 2 bases and J by 11 bases, with 16 bases between the two germline ends. Germline V gene lookup returns CDR1 MNHNY and CDR2 SVGAGI (reference sequence). This CDR3 contains 13 residues. CDR3 sequence: CASSYRGTALEYF. The CDR3 DNA reads as TGTGCCAGCAGTTACCGGGGGACAGCCTTGGAGTACTTC.

This chain joins TRBV4-3 and TRBJ2-7; the D gene is possibly TRBD2 (5 bases). CDR3 length: 15 residues. CDR1 is LGHNA, CDR2 YSLEER, per germline. Trimming took 4 bases from V and 3 from J, leaving 16 bases between them. The CDR3, as DNA: TGCGCCAGCAGCCTACGCATAGCGAGCTACTACGAGCAGTACTTC. It yields the protein CASSLRIASYYEQYF.

The chain couples TRBV6-2 or TRBV6-3 to TRBJ2-1; tentatively, D is TRBD2 (7 bases). The CDR3 loop spans 15 amino acids. Germline V lookup: CDR1 MNHEY, CDR2 SVGEGT. Trimming pared 2 bases from V and 8 bases from J, leaving 16 bases between. CDR3 bases: TGTGCCAGCAGTTACGGCGGGGGCCCTAGGGATGAGCAGTTCTTC. Its protein is CASSYGGGPRDEQFF.

This clonotype has ten or more counts. The genes are TRBV20-1 and TRBJ2-1, with unresolved D. CDR1 and CDR2 (germline): DFQATT, SNEGSKA (reference sequence). V lost 5 bases and J 0 bases, leaving 14 bases between the germline ends. The CDR3 is 15 amino acids. In DNA form, the CDR3 reads TGCAGTGCTTCTCCGGCTGCCCCCTCCTACAATGAGCAGTTCTTC. Protein sequence: CSASPAAPSYNEQFF.

This clonotype has at least ten counts. The chain combines TRBV9 with TRBJ1-1, with TRBD1 matching over 8 bases. The CDR3 length is 15 residues. V dropped 1 base and J dropped 1; count of bases not matched to a gene: 3. The germline CDR1 and CDR2 sequences are SGDLS and YYNGEE. CDR3 in amino acids: CASSVYRGGNTEAFF. The CDR3 bases are TGTGCCAGCAGCGTATACAGGGGGGGGAACACTGAAGCTTTCTTT.

This clonotype was seen at least ten times. The V call is TRBV20-1, the J call TRBJ1-2, with D hard to call. The CDR3 consists of 8 residues. The germline gives CDR1 DFQATT, CDR2 SNEGSKA (reference sequence). The CDR3 region is CSGGGYTF. CDR3 nucleotide sequence: TGCAGCGGAGGAGGCTACACCTTC.

Ten or more counts support this clonotype. This chain connects TRBV20-1 to TRBJ1-1; 10 bases are shared with TRBD1. V trimming: 5 bases; J trimming: 2 bases; junction bases outside the gene matches: 17. Germline lookup yields CDR1 DFQATT and CDR2 SNEGSKA (reference sequence). The CDR3 runs to 18 residues. The CDR3 loop reads CSAGGPGQGYQINTEAFF. CDR3 DNA: TGCAGTGCTGGCGGTCCGGGACAGGGGTACCAGATCAACACTGAAGCTTTCTTT.

This clonotype has a count of ten or more. This chain uses TRBV7-9 with TRBJ2-5; perhaps TRBD1 as D (6 bases). Germline assignment: CDR1 SEHNR and CDR2 FQNEAQ (reference sequence). The V end lost 3 bases, the J end lost 5 bases, and 16 bases lay between the germline ends. CDR3 length: 15 residues. The DNA of the CDR3 is TGTGCCAGCAGCTTTTCTCAAACAGGGCTCGAGACCCAGTACTTC. It is translated as CASSFSQTGLETQYF.

This clonotype was counted ten times or more. J is TRBJ2-7 and V is TRBV5-5; D is undetermined. Trimming pared 6 bases from V and 0 bases from J, leaving 13 bases between. Germline CDR1 reads SGHKS; CDR2 reads YYEKEE (reference sequence). This CDR3 comprises 14 residues. CDR3 region: CASTARSSSYEQYF. The CDR3 nucleotides read TGTGCCAGCACCGCGCGTTCGAGCTCCTACGAGCAGTACTTC.

The rearrangement links TRBV3-1 to TRBJ1-1, with 9 nucleotides matching TRBD1. Losses at the gene ends were 8 bases for V and 3 bases for J; bases not matched to a gene: 7. CDR1 is LGHDT, CDR2 YNNKEL, per germline (reference sequence). This CDR3 is built from 14 residues. The CDR3 sequence is CASRGTGRDTEAFF. CDR3 bases: TGTGCCAGCCGAGGGACAGGGCGGGACACTGAAGCTTTCTTT. The full variable domain, completed using reference TRBV3-1 and TRBJ1-1, is DTAVSQTPKYLVTQMGNDKSIKCEQNLGHDTMYWYKQDSKKFLKIMFSYNNKELIINETVPNRFSPKSPDKAHLNLHINSLELGDSAVYFCASRGTGRDTEAFFGQGTRLTVV.

This sequence joins TRBV6-2 or TRBV6-3 and TRBJ2-5, with D perhaps TRBD2 (6 bases). This CDR3 is built from 18 residues. Trimming pared 0 bases from V and 1 base from J, leaving 18 bases between. Per the germline V gene, CDR1 is MNHEY and CDR2 is SVGEGT. Here the CDR3 DNA reads TGTGCCAGCAGTTACTCCATAACCGGAGAGGGACTCCAAGAGACCCAGTACTTC. Its translation: CASSYSITGEGLQETQYF.

This clonotype came up a few times. V usage is TRBV7-6 and J usage is TRBJ2-5; D is tentatively TRBD1 or TRBD2 (5 bases each). This CDR3 has 15 amino acids. Trimming removed 4 bases from V and 5 bases from J, with 17 bases in between. Germline CDR1 SGHVS, CDR2 FNYEAQ. As DNA, the CDR3 is TGTGCCAGCAGCTGGCCGGGACCGGCTGGGGAGACCCAGTACTTC. It yields the protein CASSWPGPAGETQYF. The full variable domain, completed using reference TRBV7-6 and TRBJ2-5, is GAGVSQSPRYKVTKRGQDVALRCDPISGHVSLYWYRQALGQGPEFLTYFNYEAQQDKSGLPNDRFSAERPEGSISTLTIQRTEQRDSAMYRCASSWPGPAGETQYFGPGTRLLVL.

This clonotype occurred a few times. The V and J genes are TRBV18 and TRBJ2-7, with D unclear. Germline V gene data show CDR1 as KGHSH and CDR2 as LQKENI. This CDR3 region has 13 residues. Trimming removed 3 bases at V and 0 bases at J, with 6 bases between. The CDR3 here is CASSPQSSYEQYF. The DNA of the CDR3 is TGTGCCAGCTCACCCCAGAGCTCCTACGAGCAGTACTTC.

This clonotype was counted ten times or more. The chain joins TRBV29-1 to TRBJ2-3; D ambiguous. Germline V gene data show CDR1 as SQVTM and CDR2 as ANQGSEA. Deletions cut 3 bases from V and 4 bases from J, with 8 bases between. The CDR3 covers 12 residues. CDR3: CSVDLGSDTQYF. DNA of the CDR3: TGCAGCGTTGATCTGGGATCAGATACGCAGTATTTT.

V and J are TRBV2 and TRBJ1-2, with 8 bases fitting TRBD1. CDR1 and CDR2 from the germline V gene are SNHLY and FYNNEI. This CDR3 spans 12 amino acids. The ends lost 7 bases at V and 6 bases at J; junction bases unmatched: 4. In DNA form, the CDR3 reads TGTGCCAGCAAAGGACAGGGTGATGGCTACACCTTC. As protein: CASKGQGDGYTF.